What follows is one TCR beta chain and its context. The antigen is unknown. The length of the CDR3 is 13 residues. V dropped 3 bases and J dropped 5 bases, with 14 bases sitting between them. CDR1 is DFQATT and CDR2 is SNEGSKA in the germline V gene (reference sequence). The data were obtained in a study of human T cells and chemical hapten exposure. Time point in this sample: pre-sensitization, week 0. Regarding treatment: therapeutic diphenylcyclopropenone sensitization with weekly scalp DPC. Study-wide results and caveats: The study found that DPC sensitization did not change TCRs above 1 in 1000 frequency.

The library gave individual cDNA molecules unique molecular identifiers. From the RACE reads, TCRdb called clonotypes with MiXCR, one entry per CDR3 protein. The sample yields approximately 370,000 distinct CDR3 sequences, 5.5% seen once. Sequences were derived from whole blood, sampled in connection with sensitization to the hapten diphenylcyclopropenone (DPC). This chain links TRBV20-1 with TRBJ2-7; D is undetermined. The origin of this receptor is a woman aged 18-30 years with alopecia areata. Some clones in this sample may be carry-over from other donors' samples. This chain's CDR3 is CSARETIEDEQYF. CDR3 DNA: TGCAGTGCTAGGGAAACCATTGAGGACGAGCAGTACTTC.